The 10 T cell receptor beta chains in this list originate from one sample, sequenced in a study of shared clonotypes between healthy human individuals. Assay: immunoSEQ multiplex PCR; the TCRdb copy retains only in-frame clones and omits some. The repertoire consists of roughly 380,000 clones, with roughly 96% occurring once and the leading ten covering about 0.32%. Input material: memory CD8+ T cells sorted from blood. Subset defined: CD45RO+ cells pooled with CCR7-negative TemRA cells. The receptors here all came from a man between 25 and 39 years old in good health.

CDR3 residues: CASSLLTGQETQYF. The CDR3 nucleotides are TGTGCCAGCAGCTTGCTTACGGGGCAAGAGACCCAGTACTTC. V is TRBV5-6 and J is TRBJ2-5; perhaps TRBD2 as D (5 bases). V lost 1 base to trimming and J lost 2 bases, with 9 bases between them. Germline V gives CDR1 SGHDT, CDR2 YYEEEE. The CDR3 runs to 14 residues.

About this clone: Other DNA sequences of this sample code for an identical CDR3. V gene TRBV7-2 combines with J gene TRBJ2-3; 7 positions agree with TRBD2. Germline-derived CDR1 and CDR2 are SGHTA and FQGNSA. The CDR3 is made up of 14 amino acids. Trimming took 3 bases from V and 0 from J; bases not matched to a gene: 0. CDR3 region: CASSFSGSTDTQYF. The CDR3 coding sequence is TGTGCCAGCAGCTTTAGCGGGAGCACAGATACGCAGTATTTT.

This sequence joins TRBV19 and TRBJ1-2, with 12 bases fitting TRBD1. CDR1 is LNHDA and CDR2 is SQIVND in the germline V gene (reference sequence). With V trimmed by 4 bases and J by 8 bases, 8 bases remained unmatched. This CDR3 has 15 residues. As DNA, the CDR3 is TGTGCCAGTAGTAATCCGGGACAGGGGGCGGACGGCTACACCTTC. Its translation: CASSNPGQGADGYTF.

This clone has a single count. The rearrangement links TRBV4-2 to TRBJ2-7; a weak D match, TRBD1 (5 bases). Germline CDR1 reads LGHNA; CDR2 reads YNFKEQ. The CDR3 loop spans 13 amino acids. The germline V and J ends were trimmed by 6 bases and 1 base, with 10 bases remaining between them. CDR3 in amino acids: CASSHRLSYEQYF. For the CDR3, the DNA is TGTGCCAGCAGTCACAGGCTTTCCTACGAGCAGTACTTC.

The J gene is TRBJ2-7, the V gene TRBV27, with 10 bases lining up with TRBD2. The CDR3 has 16 amino acids. V trimming: 1 base; J trimming: 4 bases; junction bases outside the gene matches: 7. CDR1 MNHEY and CDR2 SMNVEV come from the germline V gene (reference sequence). CDR3 in amino acids: CASSLFRTSGTYEQYF. The CDR3 bases are TGTGCCAGCAGTTTATTTCGTACTAGCGGGACTTACGAGCAGTACTTC.

This chain links TRBV29-1 with TRBJ2-7; D is possibly TRBD1 (5 bases). Germline CDR1 reads SQVTM; CDR2 reads ANQGSEA. This CDR3 region has 14 residues. V was cut by 4 bases and J by 4 bases, with 17 bases left in between. CDR3: CSVAQNQGSYEQYF. Written as DNA, the CDR3 is TGCAGCGTTGCCCAAAACCAGGGATCGTACGAGCAGTACTTC.

The DNA for the CDR3 is TGTGCCAGCAGGAGGGGGCCTAGCGAGTACAATGAGCAGTTCTTC. Protein product: CASRRGPSEYNEQFF. The chain has TRBV6-5 and TRBJ2-1; tentative D call: TRBD1 (7 bases). Germline CDR1 reads MNHEY; CDR2 reads SVGAGI. V dropped 6 bases and J dropped 4 bases, with 16 bases sitting between them. The CDR3 is 15 amino acids.

The chain carries TRBV5-5 and TRBJ1-5, with D hard to call. Trimming removed 1 base at V and 3 bases at J, with 8 bases between. The CDR3 spans 14 residues. The germline gives CDR1 SGHKS, CDR2 YYEKEE (reference sequence). The CDR3 DNA reads TGTGCCAGCAGCTTGAGGCAGGTCAATCAGCCCCAGCATTTT. Its protein is CASSLRQVNQPQHF. Filled out from reference TRBV5-5 and TRBJ1-5, the complete variable domain reads DAGVTQSPTHLIKTRGQQVTLRCSPISGHKSVSWYQQVLGQGPQFIFQYYEKEERGRGNFPDRFSARQFPNYSSELNVNALLLGDSALYLCASSLRQVNQPQHFGDGTRLSIL.

The gene calls are TRBV5-1 and TRBJ1-2; maybe TRBD1 (5 bases). V gave up 0 bases and J gave up 4 bases, with 10 bases separating them. The CDR3 has 14 residues. CDR1 is SGHRS and CDR2 is YFSETQ in the germline V gene. In DNA form, the CDR3 reads TGCGCCAGCAGCTTGGTAGACAGCCCCTATGGCTACACCTTC. This codes for CASSLVDSPYGYTF. Drawing the rest from reference TRBV5-1 and TRBJ1-2, the complete variable domain is KAGVTQTPRYLIKTRGQQVTLSCSPISGHRSVSWYQQTPGQGLQFLFEYFSETQRNKGNFPGRFSGRQFSNSRSEMNVSTLELGDSALYLCASSLVDSPYGYTFGSGTRLTVV.

The chain links TRBV29-1 to TRBJ2-7; 9 bases line up with TRBD2. V trimming: 4 bases; J trimming: 5 bases; junction bases outside the gene matches: 12. The CDR3 contains 15 residues. Germline V lookup: CDR1 SQVTM, CDR2 ANQGSEA. This CDR3 is CSVVGHSGSIDEQYF. CDR3 DNA sequence: TGCAGCGTTGTAGGGCATAGCGGGAGTATCGACGAGCAGTACTTC.